Here is one T cell receptor beta chain with its context. The data were taken from a study of blood T cell repertoires in COVID-19. Overall study context: Acute-phase and convalescent COVID-19 samples originated in the United States, Italy and Spain. T cells, B-cell-depleted T cells, or PBMCs provided the cDNA or gDNA that served as material.

Germline loops: CDR1 LGHNA, CDR2 YSLEER. Unmatched junction bases numbered 7, after V lost 0 bases and J lost 4 bases. This CDR3 region has 16 residues. Per the original methods: Cell counts per sample came from amplifying reference gene primers. Data came from immunoSEQ multiplex PCR; TCRdb stores just in-frame clones and leaves some out. That table is the source of V, J and clone size, and D and trimming were worked out from the DNA. This table has 35,000 to 50,000 clones, approximately 80% appearing once. This sequence originates from a man aged 60-69 years in a cohort sampled during active COVID-19. The specimen was peripheral blood. J is TRBJ2-7 and V is TRBV4-3, with 9 bases lining up with TRBD2. The CDR3 nucleotides read TGCGCCAGCAGCCAAGATCGCGGACTAGCGACGTACGAGCAGTACTTC. It encodes CASSQDRGLATYEQYF.